This TCR beta chain was sequenced in a study of response to subunit inactivated influenza vaccine (dated 2018 in TCRdb). Context from the whole study: Deep quantitative profiling of the T cell receptor repertoire was used in the study to follow responses to a trivalent subunit inactivated influenza vaccine.

The germline V gene specifies KGHSH as CDR1 and LQKENI as CDR2. The junction carries 16 bases between V and J, which are trimmed by 4 bases and 1 base respectively. From its cysteine to its phenylalanine, the CDR3 spans 16 amino acids. The read is trimmed to its CDR3 DNA, 48 bases read in frame from base 1. This clonotype was detected only once. Its antigen remains unidentified. Base qualities are missing; no much larger clone stands one base away. A single read constitutes weak evidence. Here is what the overall study found, with its caveats: The authors suggested that each seasonal influenza vaccination may recruit only a limited number of new T cells.

Library generation was performed with RT-PCR. Instrument used: Illumina HiSeq 2500. TCRdb reprocessed the public reads (quality trimming at Q25 with fastp, clone calling with MiXCR) and kept in-frame beta chains. Records with the same CDR3 protein are collapsed into one entry carrying the most frequent genes and DNA. Across this sample there are about 780,000 distinct CDR3 sequences, with approximately 17% seen only once. Together, the top ten hold about a tenth of the sample. Here the chain combines TRBV18 and TRBJ2-5; the D region possibly corresponds to TRBD1 (5 bases align). The clonotype originates from a man aged 50-60 years who received an inactivated influenza vaccine. Donor details come from another sample of the same person, matched by shared clones. The sample here was PBMCs from blood, taken 5 to 6 days after vaccination. Here the CDR3 is given as CASSRSRGSLQETQYF. The DNA sequence follows: TGTGCCAGCTCACGATCAAGGGGTTCCCTCCAAGAGACCCAGTACTTC.